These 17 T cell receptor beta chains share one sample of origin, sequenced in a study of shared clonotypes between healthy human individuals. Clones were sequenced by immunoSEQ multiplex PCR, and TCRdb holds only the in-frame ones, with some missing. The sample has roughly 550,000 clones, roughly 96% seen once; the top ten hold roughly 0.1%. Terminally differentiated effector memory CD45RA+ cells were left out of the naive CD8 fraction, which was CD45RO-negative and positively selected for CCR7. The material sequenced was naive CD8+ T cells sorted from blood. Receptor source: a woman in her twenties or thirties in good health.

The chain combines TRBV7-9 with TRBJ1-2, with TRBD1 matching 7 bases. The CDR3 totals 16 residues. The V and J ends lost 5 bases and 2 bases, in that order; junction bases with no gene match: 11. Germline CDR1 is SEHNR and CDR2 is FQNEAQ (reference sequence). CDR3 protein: CASSQRPTGSNYGYTF. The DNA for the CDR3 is TGTGCCAGCAGCCAACGACCGACAGGGTCAAACTATGGCTACACCTTC.

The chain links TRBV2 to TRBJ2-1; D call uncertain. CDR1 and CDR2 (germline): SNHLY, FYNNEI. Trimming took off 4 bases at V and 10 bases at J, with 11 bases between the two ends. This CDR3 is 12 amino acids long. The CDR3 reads CASSGAGREQFF. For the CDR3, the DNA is TGTGCCAGCAGTGGGGCTGGAAGAGAGCAGTTCTTC.

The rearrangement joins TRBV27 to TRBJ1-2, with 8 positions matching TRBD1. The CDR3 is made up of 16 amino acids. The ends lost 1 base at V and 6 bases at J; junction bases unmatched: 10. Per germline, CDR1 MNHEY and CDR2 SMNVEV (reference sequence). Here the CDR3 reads CASSLFLKDRVDGYTF. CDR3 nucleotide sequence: TGTGCCAGCAGTTTATTCCTTAAGGACAGGGTTGATGGCTACACCTTC.

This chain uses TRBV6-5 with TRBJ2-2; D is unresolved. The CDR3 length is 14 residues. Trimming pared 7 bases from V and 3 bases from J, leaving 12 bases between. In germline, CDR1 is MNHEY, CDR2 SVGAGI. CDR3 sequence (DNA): TGTGCCAGCAAACTTAGCTATTACACCGGGGAGCTGTTTTTT. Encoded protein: CASKLSYYTGELFF.

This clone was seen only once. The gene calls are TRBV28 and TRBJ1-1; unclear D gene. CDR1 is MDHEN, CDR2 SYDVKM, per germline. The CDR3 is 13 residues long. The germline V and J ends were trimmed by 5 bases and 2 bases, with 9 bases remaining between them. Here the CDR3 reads CASSRLGNTEAFF. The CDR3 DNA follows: TGTGCCAGCAGTCGCCTCGGAAACACTGAAGCTTTCTTT.

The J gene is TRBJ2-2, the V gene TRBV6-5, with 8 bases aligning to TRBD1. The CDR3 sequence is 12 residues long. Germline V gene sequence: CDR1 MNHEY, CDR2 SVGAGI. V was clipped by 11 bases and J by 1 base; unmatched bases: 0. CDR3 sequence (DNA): TGTGCCGGACAGGGGAACACCGGGGAGCTGTTTTTT. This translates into CAGQGNTGELFF.

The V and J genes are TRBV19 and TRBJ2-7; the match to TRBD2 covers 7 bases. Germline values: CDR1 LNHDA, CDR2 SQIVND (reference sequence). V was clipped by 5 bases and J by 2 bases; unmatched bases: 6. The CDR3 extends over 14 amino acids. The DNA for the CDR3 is TGTGCCAGTAGTTCCGCTAGCGGAGCCTACGAGCAGTACTTC. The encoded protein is CASSSASGAYEQYF.

The CDR3 spells CSVEDPDYTGELFF. DNA of the CDR3: TGCAGCGTTGAAGATCCAGACTACACCGGGGAGCTGTTTTTT. This chain connects TRBV29-1 to TRBJ2-2; D gene unclear. The CDR3 is 14 residues long. Looked up from germline, CDR1 is SQVTM and CDR2 is ANQGSEA. Trimming removed 0 bases from V and 3 bases from J, with 8 bases in between.

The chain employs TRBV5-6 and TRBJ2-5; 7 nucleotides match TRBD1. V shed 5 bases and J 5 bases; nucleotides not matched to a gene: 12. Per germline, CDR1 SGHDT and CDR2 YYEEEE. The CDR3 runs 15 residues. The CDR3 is CASSSGQVLGETQYF. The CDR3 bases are TGTGCCAGCAGTTCAGGACAGGTACTCGGCGAGACCCAGTACTTC.

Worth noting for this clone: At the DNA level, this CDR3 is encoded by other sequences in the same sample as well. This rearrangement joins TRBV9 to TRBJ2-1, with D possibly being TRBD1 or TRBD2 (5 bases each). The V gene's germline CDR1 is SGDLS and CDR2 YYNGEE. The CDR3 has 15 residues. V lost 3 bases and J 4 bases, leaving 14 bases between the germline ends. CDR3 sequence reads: CASSASGTSYNEQFF. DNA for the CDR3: TGTGCCAGCAGCGCTTCCGGGACCAGTTACAATGAGCAGTTCTTC.

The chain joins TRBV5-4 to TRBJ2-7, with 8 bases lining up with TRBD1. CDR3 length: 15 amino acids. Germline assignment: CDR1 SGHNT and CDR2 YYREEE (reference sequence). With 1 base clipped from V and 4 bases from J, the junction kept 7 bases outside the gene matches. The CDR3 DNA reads TGTGCCAGCAGCTTGCTGTCAGGGGGCGGATACGAGCAGTACTTC. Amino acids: CASSLLSGGGYEQYF. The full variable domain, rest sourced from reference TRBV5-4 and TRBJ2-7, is ETGVTQSPTHLIKTRGQQVTLRCSSQSGHNTVSWYQQALGQGPQFIFQYYREEENGRGNFPPRFSGLQFPNYSSELNVNALELDDSALYLCASSLLSGGGYEQYFGPGTRLTVT.

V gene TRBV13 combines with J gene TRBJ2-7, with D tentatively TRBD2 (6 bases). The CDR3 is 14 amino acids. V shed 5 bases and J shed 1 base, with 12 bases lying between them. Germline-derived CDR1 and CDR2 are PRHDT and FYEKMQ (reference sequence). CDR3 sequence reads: CASSPRDWSYEQYF. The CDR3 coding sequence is TGTGCCAGCAGCCCCCGGGACTGGTCCTACGAGCAGTACTTC.

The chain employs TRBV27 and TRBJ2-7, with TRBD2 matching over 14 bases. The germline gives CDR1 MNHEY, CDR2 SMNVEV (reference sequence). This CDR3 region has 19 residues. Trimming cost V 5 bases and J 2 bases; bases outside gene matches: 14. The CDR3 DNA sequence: TGTGCCAGCAGTCCTAGACCGGGACTAGCGGGAGAGAGTACCTACGAGCAGTACTTC. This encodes CASSPRPGLAGESTYEQYF.

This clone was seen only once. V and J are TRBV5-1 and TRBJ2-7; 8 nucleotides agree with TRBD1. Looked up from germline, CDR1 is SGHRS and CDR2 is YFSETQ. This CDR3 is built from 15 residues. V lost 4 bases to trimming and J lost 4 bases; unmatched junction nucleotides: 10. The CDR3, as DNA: TGCGCCAGCAGCCTTTCGACAGGGGATGGTTACGAGCAGTACTTC. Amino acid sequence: CASSLSTGDGYEQYF.

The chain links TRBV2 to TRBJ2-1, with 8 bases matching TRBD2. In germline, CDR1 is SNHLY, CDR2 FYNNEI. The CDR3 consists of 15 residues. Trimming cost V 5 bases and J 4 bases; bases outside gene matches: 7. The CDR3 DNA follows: TGTGCCAGCAGTATAGCGGGAAACCTTTACAATGAGCAGTTCTTC. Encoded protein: CASSIAGNLYNEQFF. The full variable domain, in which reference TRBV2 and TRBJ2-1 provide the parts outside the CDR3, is EPEVTQTPSHQVTQMGQEVILRCVPISNHLYFYWYRQILGQKVEFLVSFYNNEISEKSEIFDDQFSVERPDGSNFTLKIRSTKLEDSAMYFCASSIAGNLYNEQFFGPGTRLTVL.

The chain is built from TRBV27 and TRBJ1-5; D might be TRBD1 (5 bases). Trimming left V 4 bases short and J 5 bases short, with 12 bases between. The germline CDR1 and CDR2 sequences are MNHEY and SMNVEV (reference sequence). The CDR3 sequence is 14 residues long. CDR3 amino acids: CASSSQGSHQPQHF. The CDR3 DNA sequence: TGTGCCAGCAGTTCGCAGGGCAGCCATCAGCCCCAGCATTTT.

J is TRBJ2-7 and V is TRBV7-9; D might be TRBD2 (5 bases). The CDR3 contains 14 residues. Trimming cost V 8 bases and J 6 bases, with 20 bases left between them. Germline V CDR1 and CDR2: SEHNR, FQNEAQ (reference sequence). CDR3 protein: CASANGGGSLEQYF. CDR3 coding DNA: TGTGCCAGCGCCAACGGCGGTGGGAGCCTCGAGCAGTACTTC.